This T cell receptor beta chain appears in the sequencing data of a study of CD8 T cells in ankylosing spondylitis. Study-level results: Disease-linked clones were reportedly significantly enriched in matched ankylosing spondylitis synovial fluid. Seemingly characteristic of ankylosing spondylitis blood was a TCR beta motif consisting of fewer than 10 highly homologous variants.

The length of the CDR3 is 15 residues. V was trimmed by 3 bases and J by 1 base, leaving 11 bases between them. The V gene's germline CDR1 is SGHRS and CDR2 YFSETQ. In making TCR beta libraries, quantitative 5'-RACE with molecular barcodes was used. TCRdb reprocessed the 5' RACE reads via MiXCR and lists one record per CDR3 protein. Here the sample spans about 340,000 distinct CDR3 sequences, 6.5% to 10% being singletons. This clonotype appeared many times. Its specificity is not known. V usage is TRBV5-1 and J usage is TRBJ2-1, with no clear D. The source material was blood, either unsorted or a sorted T cell fraction (not recorded which). This TCR derives from a male donor with ankylosing spondylitis. The CDR3 sequence is CASSSFADSYNEQFF. The CDR3 bases are TGCGCCAGCAGCTCTTTTGCGGATTCCTACAATGAGCAGTTCTTC.